Listed below are T cell receptor beta chains from one sample, sequenced in a study of shared clonotypes between healthy human individuals. The protocol was immunoSEQ multiplex PCR, while the TCRdb copy is restricted to in-frame clones and leaves out a portion. This table holds around 700,000 clones, about 90% found once. Sequencing was performed on naive CD8+ T cells sorted from blood. The origin of the receptors is a man aged 30-40 years in good health. Both conserved end residues are part of each CDR3. D genes are given only for firm matches. Size tells how often a clone was seen (once, few, many) or the class of an expanded clone, and some rows leave it out.

J: TRBJ2-7; size: few; D: NA; V: TRBV10-1; DNA: TGCGCCAGCAGTGGTGAGTCAGGGAGGGAGCAGTACTTC; CDR3: CASSGESGREQYF
J: TRBJ2-7; size: once; D: TRBD2; V: TRBV5-1; DNA: TGCGCCAGCAGCTTGTTTGCGGGGGGTTCCTACGAGCAGTACTTC; CDR3: CASSLFAGGSYEQYF
J: TRBJ2-2; size: NA; D: TRBD1; V: TRBV7-6; DNA: TGTGCCAGCAGCTTAGTCCGACAGGGTGGCACCGGGGAGCTGTTTTTT; CDR3: CASSLVRQGGTGELFF
J: TRBJ2-7; size: once; D: TRBD1; V: TRBV28; DNA: TGTGCCAGCAGTGCCCTGGGACAGATCTACGAGCAGTACTTC; CDR3: CASSALGQIYEQYF
J: TRBJ1-1; size: NA; D: TRBD1; V: TRBV27; DNA: TGTGCCAGCAGCCCCCCTGGGACAGCGTCGCTGAACACTGAAGCTTTCTTT; CDR3: CASSPPGTASLNTEAFF
J: TRBJ2-1; size: NA; D: NA; V: TRBV6-6; DNA: TGTGCCAGCAGTTACTCGATCCATGAGCAGTTCTTC; CDR3: CASSYSIHEQFF
J: TRBJ2-5; size: NA; D: NA; V: TRBV4-1; DNA: TGCGCCAGCAGCCTACTTATCCAAGAGACCCAGTACTTC; CDR3: CASSLLIQETQYF
J: TRBJ2-3; size: NA; D: TRBD2; V: TRBV15; DNA: TGTGCCACCAGTTTGGCGGGAGCTGCAGATACGCAGTATTTT; CDR3: CATSLAGAADTQYF
J: TRBJ1-1; size: NA; D: TRBD1; V: TRBV28; DNA: TGTGCCAGCAGTTCATACCAGGGGGCTACCTACATGAACACTGAAGCTTTCTTT; CDR3: CASSSYQGATYMNTEAFF
J: TRBJ2-1; size: NA; D: NA; V: TRBV11-2; DNA: TGTGCCAGCAGCGTAGTCGGGTCGGAGGTCTACAATGAGCAGTTCTTC; CDR3: CASSVVGSEVYNEQFF
J: TRBJ2-5; size: NA; D: NA; V: TRBV7-8; DNA: TGTGCCAGCAGCCCCCGGTTTCAAGAGACCCAGTACTTC; CDR3: CASSPRFQETQYF
J: TRBJ2-2; size: NA; D: TRBD2; V: TRBV9; DNA: TGTGCCAGCAACTTGGCGGGAGCGAACACCGGGGAGCTGTTTTTT; CDR3: CASNLAGANTGELFF
J: TRBJ2-7; size: NA; D: TRBD2; V: TRBV4-1; DNA: TGCGCCAGCAGCGAAAGCGGGAGTGGGTCCTACGAGCAGTACTTC; CDR3: CASSESGSGSYEQYF
J: TRBJ2-7; size: NA; D: NA; V: TRBV13; DNA: TGTGCCAGCAGGCAATGGATTGGTAGCTCCTACGAGCAGTACTTC; CDR3: CASRQWIGSSYEQYF
J: TRBJ2-3; size: NA; D: TRBD1; V: TRBV29-1; DNA: TGCAGCGCAGAGACAGGGAAAAGCACAGATACGCAGTATTTT; CDR3: CSAETGKSTDTQYF
J: TRBJ2-2; size: NA; D: TRBD2; V: TRBV10-3; DNA: TGTGCCATCAGGCCCAGCGGGGCCTACACCGGGGAGCTGTTTTTT; CDR3: CAIRPSGAYTGELFF
J: TRBJ2-1; size: NA; D: NA; V: TRBV19; DNA: TGTGCCAGTAGTTCTCGTTTGGGGGTATACAATGAGCAGTTCTTC; CDR3: CASSSRLGVYNEQFF
J: TRBJ2-7; size: NA; D: NA; V: TRBV5-4; DNA: TGTGCCAGCAGCTCAACCGGGGTCTCCTACGAGCAGTACTTC; CDR3: CASSSTGVSYEQYF
J: TRBJ2-2; size: NA; D: NA; V: TRBV19; DNA: TGTGCCAGTAGCATTGGTCGGGGAATGACGAACACCGGGGAGCTGTTTTTT; CDR3: CASSIGRGMTNTGELFF
J: TRBJ2-7; size: NA; D: TRBD2; V: TRBV7-9; DNA: TGTGCCAGCAGTAAGACTAGCTCGAGCTCCTACGAGCAGTACTTC; CDR3: CASSKTSSSSYEQYF
J: TRBJ2-1; size: once; D: TRBD2; V: TRBV6-5; DNA: TGTGCCAGCAGTTGGACTAGCGGGCACGACAATGAGCAGTTCTTC; CDR3: CASSWTSGHDNEQFF
J: TRBJ1-1; size: NA; D: NA; V: TRBV11-2; DNA: TGTGCCAGCAGATTAAGTTGGACTGAAGCTTTCTTT; CDR3: CASRLSWTEAFF
J: TRBJ1-1; size: NA; D: NA; V: TRBV7-9; DNA: TGTGCCAGCAGAGCCCCCGGACGATATACTGAAGCTTTCTTT; CDR3: CASRAPGRYTEAFF
J: TRBJ2-1; size: NA; D: TRBD2; V: TRBV18; DNA: TGTGCCAGCTCACCCCCGGGACTAGCGGGGTACAATGAGCAGTTCTTC; CDR3: CASSPPGLAGYNEQFF
J: TRBJ2-2; size: NA; D: NA; V: TRBV27; DNA: TGTGCCAGCAGCCCCTCCACAGGGCCCACCGGGGAGCTGTTTTTT; CDR3: CASSPSTGPTGELFF
J: TRBJ2-7; size: NA; D: NA; V: TRBV28; DNA: TGTGCCAGCAGTAACAGAGAGCAGTACTTC; CDR3: CASSNREQYF
J: TRBJ1-1; size: NA; D: NA; V: TRBV7-9; DNA: TGTGCCAGCAGCTTAGCGCAGTCAGGTCGAGAAGCTTTCTTT; CDR3: CASSLAQSGREAFF
J: TRBJ2-1; size: NA; D: TRBD2; V: TRBV7-2; DNA: TGTGCCAGCAGCTTAACGCTTTCCCTAGCGGGTCTTACCTACAATGAGCAGTTCTTC; CDR3: CASSLTLSLAGLTYNEQFF
J: TRBJ2-3; size: NA; D: TRBD1; V: TRBV9; DNA: TGTGCCAGCAGCGTATTCCCCCCGGGACAGGGGACCTACGATACGCAGTATTTT; CDR3: CASSVFPPGQGTYDTQYF
J: TRBJ2-3; size: once; D: NA; V: TRBV2; DNA: TGTGCCAGCAGTGAGCATCCGGAACTAACAGATACGCAGTATTTT; CDR3: CASSEHPELTDTQYF
J: TRBJ2-7; size: NA; D: NA; V: TRBV29-1; DNA: TGCAGCGTTCTTAATATAGACAGGTACGAGCAGTACTTC; CDR3: CSVLNIDRYEQYF
J: TRBJ2-4; size: NA; D: NA; V: TRBV27; DNA: TGTGCCAGCAGTTTAAAAACAGGCGGGCCCAAAAACATTCAGTACTTC; CDR3: CASSLKTGGPKNIQYF
J: TRBJ2-7; size: once; D: TRBD1; V: TRBV6-1; DNA: TGTGCCAGCAGTGAGTACAGGGGGCAGCAGTACTTC; CDR3: CASSEYRGQQYF
J: TRBJ2-2; size: NA; D: NA; V: TRBV9; DNA: TGTGCCAGCAGCCCCTTTTCGAAGGGCGAGGAGGCCGGGGAGCTGTTTTTT; CDR3: CASSPFSKGEEAGELFF
J: TRBJ1-3; size: NA; D: NA; V: TRBV15; DNA: TGTGCCACCAGTACCAACTCTGGAAACACCATATATTTT; CDR3: CATSTNSGNTIYF
J: TRBJ2-2; size: NA; D: NA; V: TRBV10-1; DNA: TGCGCCAGCAGTAGGACTATCACCGGGGAGCTGTTTTTT; CDR3: CASSRTITGELFF
J: TRBJ2-2; size: NA; D: NA; V: TRBV27; DNA: TGTGCCAGCAGTTTCGGGGGAGGTACCGGGGAGCTGTTTTTT; CDR3: CASSFGGGTGELFF
J: TRBJ2-3; size: NA; D: NA; V: TRBV29-1; DNA: TGCAGCGTTGAACAGGGGCGTACCACAGATACGCAGTATTTT; CDR3: CSVEQGRTTDTQYF
J: TRBJ2-7; size: few; D: NA; V: TRBV6-5; DNA: TGTGCCAGCAGCTCCCCCAGGGGTGGCCACGAGCAGTACTTC; CDR3: CASSSPRGGHEQYF
J: TRBJ2-5; size: NA; D: NA; V: TRBV6-5; DNA: TGTGCCAGCAGTTACTTGTCGGGGCAAGAGACCCAGTACTTC; CDR3: CASSYLSGQETQYF
J: TRBJ1-4; size: NA; D: TRBD1; V: TRBV5-1; DNA: TGCGCCAGCAGCCTTACAGGGGCCCCCCATGAAAAACTGTTTTTT; CDR3: CASSLTGAPHEKLFF
J: TRBJ2-3; size: NA; D: NA; V: TRBV10-3; DNA: TGTGCCATCAGTGATTACAGTTACACAGATACGCAGTATTTT; CDR3: CAISDYSYTDTQYF
J: TRBJ2-7; size: NA; D: TRBD1; V: TRBV2; DNA: TGTGCCAGCAGGGGGGACAGGCACGAGCAGTACTTC; CDR3: CASRGDRHEQYF
J: TRBJ1-3; size: NA; D: NA; V: TRBV2; DNA: TGTGCCAGCAGTGAAGGGACAGATCCTGGAAACACCATATATTTT; CDR3: CASSEGTDPGNTIYF
J: TRBJ2-2; size: NA; D: TRBD1; V: TRBV5-6; DNA: TGTGCCAGCAGCTCTTCGACAGGGGTCGACACCGGGGAGCTGTTTTTT; CDR3: CASSSSTGVDTGELFF